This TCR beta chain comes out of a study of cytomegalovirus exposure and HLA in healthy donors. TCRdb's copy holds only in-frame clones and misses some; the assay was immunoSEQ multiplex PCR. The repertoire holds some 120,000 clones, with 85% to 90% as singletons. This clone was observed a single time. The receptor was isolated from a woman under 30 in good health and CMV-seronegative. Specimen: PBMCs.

CDR3 DNA: TGTGCCAGCAGCTTAGGGCCCACCGAGCAGTACTTC. Amino acid sequence: CASSLGPTEQYF. The chain combines TRBV11-2 with TRBJ2-7; D unresolved. Trimming took off 1 base at V and 6 bases at J, with 7 bases between the two ends. The CDR3 is 12 residues long. Germline V lookup: CDR1 SGHAT, CDR2 FQNNGV.